This T cell receptor (beta chain) was captured by sequencing in a study of vaccination effects on CD4 cells after COVID-19. Prior to sequencing, the ViraFEST assay stimulated PBMC with viral peptide pools, which expanded the antigen-specific CD4+ T cells. The culture ran for 9 to 11 days, and then CD4+ T cells were isolated. Negative nucleocapsid antibody tests before and after vaccination confirmed no previous SARS-CoV-2 infection. The data were produced by immunoSEQ multiplex PCR, yet TCRdb's version contains in-frame clones alone and is incomplete. The sample gives under 70,000 clones, about 79% of which show up once; around 3.8% is in the top ten. Germline V gene sequence: CDR1 MNHNS, CDR2 SASEGT. This CDR3 has 15 amino acids. V gave up 1 base and J gave up 7 bases, with 16 bases separating them. Note on this clone: Its cognate antigen is unknown.

The gene calls are TRBV6-1 and TRBJ1-2; D might be TRBD1 (5 bases). This specimen was CD4+ T cells from PBMCs cultured with HCoV-OC43 spike peptides, taken before COVID-19 vaccination. Subset noted: HCoV-OC43 spike overlapping peptide pool stimulation. The source is a human donor who received a COVID-19 vaccine. The CDR3 reads CASSEGGWQGGGYTF. In DNA form, the CDR3 reads TGTGCCAGCAGTGAAGGGGGGTGGCAGGGAGGTGGCTACACCTTC.